Presented here are 24 T cell receptor beta chains from one specimen sequenced in a study of blood T cells in healthy people across ages. A second about 7 to 12 cycle PCR used barcoded and J-beta primers. Via MiXCR, TCRdb re-called the 5' RACE reads, giving one row per CDR3 protein. The sample records fewer than 800,000 distinct CDR3 sequences, 20% to 30% being singletons. The same sample was also used in a study of T cells of mothers and their children.

What was sequenced was blood. These receptors all stem from a boy younger than 18 in good health.

This chain joins TRBV6-4 and TRBJ2-5; 10 bases are shared with TRBD1. The DNA end lines up better with TRBJ2-1; the J call may be wrong. Germline V CDR1 and CDR2: MRHNA, SNTAGT. This CDR3 has 13 amino acids. CDR3 in DNA: TGTGCCACCCGGGACAGGGGTTCTGTTGAGCAGTTCTTC. Translated, it gives CATRDRGSVEQFF.

The gene calls are TRBV7-8 and TRBJ2-5; D is unclear. The end of the DNA is better explained by TRBJ2-1, so the J call may be wrong. CDR3 size: 13 residues. The germline CDR1 and CDR2 sequences are SGHVS and FQNEAQ. Here the CDR3 DNA reads TGTGCCAGCAGCTTAGGCAGGTGGAACGAGCAGTTCTTC. Protein product: CASSLGRWNEQFF.

The rearrangement joins TRBV7-2 to TRBJ2-7; D unclear. The germline V gene encodes CDR1 SGHTA and CDR2 FQGNSA. Trimming left V 5 bases short and J 3 bases short, with 11 bases between. CDR3 length: 13 residues. In DNA, the CDR3 is TGTGCCAGCAGCCCGTCGTTGCACTACGAGCAGTACTTC. Amino acids: CASSPSLHYEQYF.

This clonotype was found a few times. This chain links TRBV25-1 with TRBJ2-2; TRBD1 matches at 7 bases. Trimming cost V 4 bases and J 3 bases; bases outside gene matches: 14. Germline V gives CDR1 MGHDK, CDR2 SYGVNS. The CDR3 is 18 amino acids. In DNA form, the CDR3 reads TGTGCCAGCAGTGGACAAAATACAGGGGCCGGGGACACCGGGGAGCTGTTTTTT. Its translation is CASSGQNTGAGDTGELFF.

This clonotype turned up a few times. The J gene is TRBJ2-7, the V gene TRBV21-1; the DNA was not used to check the table's D call, TRBD1. TRBV21-1 corresponds to a pseudogene. The CDR3 runs 14 residues. The CDR3: CASSRQPWHYEQYF. The CDR3 DNA reads as TGTGCCAGCAGCAGACAGCCTTGGCACTACGAGCAGTACTTC.

This chain uses TRBV2 with TRBJ2-3, with D maybe TRBD2 (6 bases). The CDR3 covers 13 residues. Per the germline V gene, CDR1 is SNHLY and CDR2 is FYNNEI. The CDR3 region is CGYRDSSADTQYF. In nucleotides, the CDR3 is TGTGGCTACCGGGACTCAAGTGCCGATACGCAGTATTTT. Using reference TRBV2 and TRBJ2-3 for the parts outside the CDR3, the full variable domain is EPEVTQTPSHQVTQMGQEVILRCVPISNHLYFYWYRQILGQKVEFLVSFYNNEISEKSEIFDDQFSVERPDGSNFTLKIRSTKLEDSAMYFCGYRDSSADTQYFGPGTRLTVL.

The chain links TRBV14 to TRBJ2-4; D is perhaps TRBD1 (6 bases). CDR3 length: 14 amino acids. Looked up from germline, CDR1 is SGHDN and CDR2 is FVKESK. The V end was cut by 0 bases, the J end by 4 bases, with 7 bases between. CDR3 amino acids: CASSQDRGKNIQYF. The CDR3 region has the DNA TGTGCCAGCAGCCAAGACAGGGGTAAAAACATTCAGTACTTC.

This chain uses TRBV5-4 with TRBJ2-5; D possibly corresponds to TRBD2 (6 bases). The CDR3 length is 14 residues. V was trimmed by 1 base and J by 5 bases, leaving 12 bases between them. Per the germline V gene, CDR1 is SGHNT and CDR2 is YYREEE (reference sequence). In DNA, the CDR3 is TGTGCCAGCAGCTTGAGTCGGCTAGCGGAGACCCAGTACTTC. Translation gives CASSLSRLAETQYF.

This clonotype appeared many times. V gene TRBV11-2 combines with J gene TRBJ2-5; 13 nucleotides align to TRBD2. The J call may be mistaken, given a closer DNA end match to TRBJ2-7. Germline lookup yields CDR1 SGHAT and CDR2 FQNNGV. This CDR3 is built from 14 residues. The CDR3 DNA sequence: TGTGCCAGCAGCCCGACTAGCGGGAGGTACGAGCAGTACTTC. Translated: CASSPTSGRYEQYF.

This clonotype was seen a few times. This rearrangement joins TRBV19 to TRBJ2-1; TRBD2 aligns across 12 bases. Germline V CDR1 and CDR2: LNHDA, SQIVND (reference sequence). The V gene end was trimmed by 5 bases and the J gene end by 7 bases; junction bases not matched to a gene: 9. This CDR3 is 16 amino acids long. As DNA, the CDR3 is TGTGCCAGTAGTCTACTAGCGGGAGGAATAAGAAATGAGCAGTTCTTC. Translated, it gives CASSLLAGGIRNEQFF.

The chain is built from TRBV29-1 and TRBJ2-4; the match to TRBD1 covers 8 bases. Per the germline V gene, CDR1 is SQVTM and CDR2 is ANQGSEA. This CDR3 region has 10 residues. J gave up 11 bases and V 7 bases, and 4 bases lay outside the gene matches. CDR3 nucleotides: TGCAGCGCAGGGGGCCCGTTTCAGTACTTC. This translates into CSAGGPFQYF.

This clonotype appeared once. The gene calls are TRBV5-5 and TRBJ2-2, with 16 bases that match TRBD2. The germline CDR1 and CDR2 sequences are SGHKS and YYEKEE (reference sequence). V lost 7 bases, J lost 4 bases, and 7 bases stayed unmatched. The CDR3 has 17 amino acids. CDR3 region: CASGTSGRALVTGELFF. The CDR3 DNA sequence: TGTGCCAGCGGGACTAGCGGGAGGGCCCTCGTCACCGGGGAGCTGTTTTTT.

The chain uses TRBV15 and TRBJ1-2; 11 nucleotides agree with TRBD1. This CDR3 comprises 17 residues. Germline assignment: CDR1 LNHNV and CDR2 YYDKDF (reference sequence). V shed 3 bases, J shed 8 bases, and the junction held 14 bases outside the gene matches. CDR3 in amino acids: CATSSVDRGQTPGGYTF. CDR3 coding DNA: TGTGCCACCAGCAGCGTGGACAGGGGGCAAACCCCGGGAGGCTACACCTTC.

The J gene is TRBJ2-7, the V gene TRBV5-1, with 10 bases lining up with TRBD2. With 1 base clipped from V and 2 bases from J, the junction kept 12 bases outside the gene matches. Germline CDR1 and CDR2: SGHRS and YFSETQ. CDR3 length: 18 amino acids. The CDR3 nucleotides read TGCGCCAGCAGCTTGCCTAGCGGGGGATCTCGAGGCCCCTACGAGCAGTACTTC. It is translated as CASSLPSGGSRGPYEQYF.

In this sample, this clonotype turned up a few times. V usage is TRBV6-2 or TRBV6-3 and J usage is TRBJ2-7, with TRBD1 as a possible D gene (6 bases). Per germline, CDR1 MNHEY and CDR2 SVGEGT. The CDR3 is 14 residues long. The V gene lost 4 bases and the J gene lost 3 bases, with 13 bases spanning the gap. The CDR3 protein is CASSLGDTNYEQYF. The CDR3 DNA reads as TGTGCCAGCAGTTTAGGGGACACAAACTACGAGCAGTACTTC.

This clonotype was detected only once. V usage is TRBV20-1 and J usage is TRBJ2-7; D perhaps matches TRBD2 (7 bases). CDR1 and CDR2 (germline): DFQATT, SNEGSKA (reference sequence). V lost 5 bases and J 5 bases, leaving 19 bases between the germline ends. This CDR3 is built from 14 residues. Written as DNA, the CDR3 is TGCAGTGCTGACCCAACAGGGACTACGCACGAGCAGTACTTC. It codes for CSADPTGTTHEQYF.

The chain recombines TRBV29-1 with TRBJ1-2, with no clear D. The CDR3 is 13 amino acids. Per germline, CDR1 SQVTM and CDR2 ANQGSEA. With 4 bases removed from V and 8 bases from J, the gap between germline ends came to 17 bases. The CDR3 reads CSVGGGNYVGYTF. CDR3 in DNA: TGCAGCGTTGGCGGTGGGAACTATGTAGGCTACACCTTC.

This clonotype came up a few times. This chain joins TRBV2 and TRBJ2-5; TRBD2 matches 7 bases. CDR1 SNHLY and CDR2 FYNNEI come from the germline V gene. The CDR3 is 16 amino acids. V gave up 8 bases and J gave up 2 bases; unmatched junction bases: 14. The CDR3 DNA reads as TGTGCCAGCTCCCGAGGGACTAAAGGCGGGCAAGAGACCCAGTACTTC. It yields the protein CASSRGTKGGQETQYF.

This clonotype showed up just a few times. The chain recombines TRBV11-2 with TRBJ2-4; weak D call: TRBD2 (6 bases). Trimming pared 5 bases from V and 6 bases from J, leaving 14 bases between. CDR3 length equals 14 residues. CDR1 and CDR2 (germline): SGHAT, FQNNGV. The CDR3 coding sequence is TGTGCCAGCAGCCCGGGGGTCCAGGGAAACATTCAGTACTTC. Translating it yields CASSPGVQGNIQYF.

This chain uses TRBV20-1 with TRBJ1-3; no reliable D call. Between the trimmed V and J ends, which lost 1 base and 3 bases, there was a span of 13 bases. Germline V gene data show CDR1 as DFQATT and CDR2 as SNEGSKA (reference sequence). The CDR3 runs to 15 residues. CDR3 residues: CSARVDVVDGNTIYF. CDR3 coding DNA: TGCAGTGCTAGAGTCGACGTAGTGGATGGAAACACCATATATTTT.

Points on this clonotype: Germline and junction disagree at one end, which may indicate a read error. This rearrangement joins TRBV6-1 to TRBJ2-1; the match to TRBD1 covers 8 bases. The V gene's germline CDR1 is MNHNS and CDR2 SASEGT. This CDR3 comprises 13 residues. The CDR3 region is CASSEADRGKVVF. CDR3 nucleotide sequence: TGTGCCAGCAGTGAAGCAGACAGGGGTAAGGTTGTCTTC.

This clonotype appeared a few times. This chain uses TRBV4-1 with TRBJ2-5; possibly TRBD1 for D (5 bases). The V and J ends lost 5 bases and 0 bases respectively, with 10 bases between them. This CDR3 is built from 14 residues. Germline lookup yields CDR1 MGHRA and CDR2 YSYEKL. The CDR3 spells CASSAAGYQETQYF. The CDR3 region has the DNA TGCGCCAGCAGCGCAGCAGGGTACCAAGAGACCCAGTACTTC.

The J gene is TRBJ1-5, the V gene TRBV6-1; 8 bases agree with TRBD1. V dropped 3 bases and J dropped 9; count of bases not matched to a gene: 7. The CDR3 is made up of 14 amino acids. CDR1 and CDR2 (germline): MNHNS, SASEGT. The CDR3 DNA sequence: TGTGCCAGCAGTGAGGACAGGGCACTCAGGCCCCAGCATTTT. As protein: CASSEDRALRPQHF.

This clonotype was recorded a few times. The V gene is TRBV29-1, the J gene TRBJ2-1, with D possibly being TRBD2 (5 bases). CDR3 length: 13 amino acids. The ends were cut back, 7 bases at V and 5 bases at J, with 15 bases in the middle. Germline lookup yields CDR1 SQVTM and CDR2 ANQGSEA. This CDR3 reads CSAARGRDNEQFF. The CDR3 DNA follows: TGCAGCGCAGCGCGCGGGCGGGACAATGAGCAGTTCTTC.